This T cell receptor beta chain was observed in a study of T cells expressing NK-cell markers. Study findings and constraints: Whether expanded NKG2C+ T cell clones recognized HCMV stayed uncertain.

On this clonotype: Its target is not known.

Each CDR3 protein gets one entry in TCRdb, which reprocessed the 5' RACE reads and gives no DNA. The sample has about 390,000 distinct CDR3 sequences. Germline V gives CDR1 MGHDK, CDR2 SYGVNS. CDR3 length equals 11 residues. This receptor was identified in a woman between 45 and 60 years old in good health. The chain has TRBV25-1 and TRBJ2-1; as DNA is missing, the TRBD1 call by TCRdb cannot be tested. Sequences were obtained from blood T cells: a sorted CD56 or NKG2C T cell subset, CD4+ or CD8+ T cells, or bulk PBMC T cells (not recorded which). CDR3 sequence reads: CASRTGAEQFF.